The T cell receptor beta chain described here comes from a study of blood T cells in healthy people across ages. General study findings and limits: More naive CD4+ cells and higher diversity were found in long-lived than in aged donors. Measured against age, TCR beta diversity per million T cells decreased in a roughly linear manner.

Alongside a J-beta primer mix, a sample-barcoded 5' primer served in a second PCR lasting roughly 6 to 11 cycles. TCRdb recomputed calls from the 5' RACE reads with MiXCR, one row per CDR3 protein. The data show roughly 1.4 million distinct CDR3 sequences, approximately 63% seen once. The V end was cut by 2 bases, the J end by 0 bases, with 15 bases between. Germline V CDR1 and CDR2: SGHRS, YFSETQ. The CDR3 is 16 amino acids. With respect to this clonotype: Antigen specificity is unknown.

The sample was blood. This clonotype originated in a man between 18 and 35 years old in good health. This rearrangement joins TRBV5-1 to TRBJ2-7; either TRBD1 or TRBD2 may supply D (5 bases each). In DNA, the CDR3 is TGCGCCAGCAGCTTAGCGGACACGGGGAGCTCCTACGAGCAGTACTTC. Translating gives CASSLADTGSSYEQYF.